Presented here are 14 T cell receptor beta chains from one specimen sequenced in a study of control samples from healthy donors and cancer patients. Clones were read by immunoSEQ multiplex PCR, and TCRdb kept only the in-frame ones, dropping some. The sample has some 99,000 clones; less than 95% are singletons. The sample comprised blood. These receptors came from a human donor in good health. The donor label of this sample is uncertain.

This clone was found once. Other DNA variants within this sample encode the same CDR3. The genes are TRBV7-9 and TRBJ2-1; D tentatively reads TRBD1 or TRBD2 (5 bases each). The V end lost 1 base, the J end lost 0 bases, and 19 bases lay between the germline ends. This CDR3 contains 19 residues. Germline values: CDR1 SEHNR, CDR2 FQNEAQ (reference sequence). The CDR3 DNA is TGTGCCAGCAGCTTAGGAGGGGTGGGCAACAGAAGCTCCTACAATGAGCAGTTCTTC. It encodes CASSLGGVGNRSSYNEQFF.

The chain links TRBV5-6 to TRBJ1-1, with D possibly TRBD1 on 6 matching bases. The CDR3 is 13 amino acids. Trimming removed 0 bases from V and 5 bases from J, with 8 bases in between. Germline lookup yields CDR1 SGHDT and CDR2 YYEEEE. The CDR3 protein is CASSLVQGTEAFF. As DNA, the CDR3 is TGTGCCAGCAGCTTGGTACAGGGTACTGAAGCTTTCTTT.

V and J are TRBV9 and TRBJ1-4; tentatively, D is TRBD1 (5 bases). The CDR3 consists of 16 residues. Germline loops: CDR1 SGDLS, CDR2 YYNGEE. V was cut by 0 bases and J by 7 bases, with 16 bases left in between. CDR3 DNA sequence: TGTGCCAGCAGCGTAGGTACAGGCGGTCGCACTGAAAAACTGTTTTTT. Translating it yields CASSVGTGGRTEKLFF. Full variable domain (remainder filled in from reference TRBV9 and TRBJ1-4): DSGVTQTPKHLITATGQRVTLRCSPRSGDLSVYWYQQSLDQGLQFLIQYYNGEERAKGNILERFSAQQFPDLHSELNLSSLELGDSALYFCASSVGTGGRTEKLFFGSGTQLSVL.

A single count supports this clone. The rearrangement links TRBV3-1 (or the pseudogene TRBV3-2) to TRBJ1-1; the D is unclear. CDR1 and CDR2 from the germline V gene are LGHDT and YNNKEL (reference sequence). There are 14 residues in the CDR3. Between the trimmed V and J ends, which lost 4 bases and 2 bases, there was a span of 11 bases. DNA for the CDR3: TGTGCCAGCAGCCCAAAGACACATAACACTGAAGCTTTCTTT. It translates to CASSPKTHNTEAFF.

The genes are TRBV5-6 and TRBJ1-2; D perhaps matches TRBD1 (6 bases). Germline loops: CDR1 SGHDT, CDR2 YYEEEE. The CDR3 is 16 amino acids. V was shortened by 3 bases and J by 3 bases, with 18 bases between the two germline ends. The CDR3 nucleotides are TGTGCCAGCAGCTCCATGGACAGAAATGTAGACTATGGCTACACCTTC. Its translation: CASSSMDRNVDYGYTF.

V usage is TRBV30 and J usage is TRBJ2-1, with D tentatively TRBD2 (6 bases). Per germline, CDR1 GTSNPN and CDR2 SVGIG (reference sequence). The CDR3 sequence is 13 residues long. Trimming took off 0 bases at V and 6 bases at J, with 9 bases between the two ends. The DNA for the CDR3 is TGTGCCTGGAGTGTAGGAGGGGCCAATGAGCAGTTCTTC. Encoded protein: CAWSVGGANEQFF. The full variable domain, in which reference TRBV30 and TRBJ2-1 provide the parts outside the CDR3, is SQTIHQWPATLVQPVGSPLSLECTVEGTSNPNLYWYRQAAGRGLQLLFYSVGIGQISSEVPQNLSASRPQDRQFILSSKKLLLSDSGFYLCAWSVGGANEQFFGPGTRLTVL.

The V call is TRBV28, the J call TRBJ1-1; D not resolved. Germline assignment: CDR1 MDHEN and CDR2 SYDVKM. The CDR3 has 13 residues. The V end was cut by 6 bases, the J end by 3 bases, with 11 bases between. CDR3 in amino acids: CASRVTWDTEAFF. The CDR3 DNA is TGTGCCAGCAGGGTAACCTGGGACACTGAAGCTTTCTTT.

V gene TRBV3-1 (or the pseudogene TRBV3-2) combines with J gene TRBJ2-1; D is possibly TRBD2 (5 bases). CDR1 and CDR2 (germline): LGHDT, YNNKEL (reference sequence). V was cut by 0 bases and J by 0 bases, with 9 bases left in between. The length of the CDR3 is 16 residues. The CDR3 spells CASSQDGSSSYNEQFF. CDR3 nucleotides: TGTGCCAGCAGCCAAGATGGGAGTAGCTCCTACAATGAGCAGTTCTTC.

The chain recombines TRBV2 with TRBJ1-6, with unresolved D. V dropped 6 bases and J dropped 4 bases, with 7 bases sitting between them. The CDR3 consists of 13 residues. Germline CDR1 reads SNHLY; CDR2 reads FYNNEI. CDR3 protein: CASRAQYNSPLHF. CDR3 nucleotide sequence: TGTGCCAGCAGGGCACAGTATAATTCACCCCTCCACTTT.

V and J are TRBV7-8 and TRBJ2-1; D perhaps matches TRBD2 (6 bases). This CDR3 region has 16 residues. Germline V gene sequence: CDR1 SGHVS, CDR2 FQNEAQ. V dropped 4 bases and J dropped 4 bases, with 17 bases sitting between them. The CDR3 DNA is TGTGCCAGCAGCTCAAGGACCTGGAGGGGATACAATGAGCAGTTCTTC. This gives the protein CASSSRTWRGYNEQFF.

In its sample, this clone was seen once. The J gene is TRBJ2-3, the V gene TRBV9, with 7 nucleotides matching TRBD2. Per the germline V gene, CDR1 is SGDLS and CDR2 is YYNGEE. This CDR3 contains 15 residues. The V gene end was trimmed by 4 bases and the J gene end by 4 bases; junction bases not matched to a gene: 9. Here the CDR3 DNA reads TGTGCCAGCAGCCCCGGGGGACGGGGGGCAGATACGCAGTATTTT. Protein sequence: CASSPGGRGADTQYF.

The chain uses TRBV12-5 and TRBJ1-6; 10 nucleotides match TRBD1. The CDR3 runs 14 residues. J was trimmed by 7 bases and V by 5 bases; bases with no gene match: 2. Germline CDR1 reads LGHNT; CDR2 reads FRNRAP. CDR3 nucleotides: TGTGCTAGTGGTAAGGGACAGGGGAATTCACCCCTCCACTTT. It yields the protein CASGKGQGNSPLHF.

This clone was detected a few times. V is TRBV2 and J is TRBJ1-5; D is uncertain. The V gene's germline CDR1 is SNHLY and CDR2 FYNNEI. The CDR3 totals 14 residues. V was trimmed by 1 base and J by 1 base, leaving 5 bases between them. In DNA form, the CDR3 reads TGTGCCAGCAGTGAAGGTACGAGCAATCAGCCCCAGCATTTT. Translation: CASSEGTSNQPQHF.

This CDR3 is CASSLVSGRSEAFF. The CDR3 bases are TGTGCCAGCAGCTTAGTTTCAGGGAGATCTGAAGCTTTCTTT. The V call is TRBV7-2, the J call TRBJ1-1, with D possibly being TRBD1 (5 bases). V dropped 1 base and J dropped 6 bases, with 12 bases sitting between them. This CDR3 has 14 residues. Germline V gene data show CDR1 as SGHTA and CDR2 as FQGNSA.